The 2 T cell receptor beta chains reported below all come from one sample, sequenced in a study of T cells after yellow fever vaccination. One entry per CDR3 protein, called by TCRdb with MiXCR from the 5' RACE reads. The sample consists of hundreds of thousands of distinct CDR3 sequences, 18% of them appearing once. The sample consisted of PBMCs, taken before the yellow fever booster vaccination. The receptors here all came from a man aged 18 to 29 who received the YFV17D yellow fever vaccine.

This clonotype was counted ten times or more. This CDR3 is CASSLDGWAPLHF. The CDR3 bases are TGTGCCAGCAGCTTGGATGGATGGGCACCCCTCCACTTT. The V gene is TRBV7-2, the J gene TRBJ1-6, with D unresolved. Trimming removed 3 bases at V and 11 bases at J, with 11 bases between. In germline, CDR1 is SGHTA, CDR2 FQGNSA. This CDR3 is 13 amino acids long.

This clonotype occurred a few times. V gene TRBV5-1 combines with J gene TRBJ2-7, with 10 nucleotides matching TRBD1. Trimming at V came to 4 bases and at J to 5 bases, leaving 6 bases not matched to a gene. The CDR3 runs to 14 residues. CDR1 and CDR2 (germline): SGHRS, YFSETQ. The CDR3 DNA sequence: TGCGCCAGCAGCGTTCCGGGACAGGGGAACGAGCAGTACTTC. This encodes CASSVPGQGNEQYF.